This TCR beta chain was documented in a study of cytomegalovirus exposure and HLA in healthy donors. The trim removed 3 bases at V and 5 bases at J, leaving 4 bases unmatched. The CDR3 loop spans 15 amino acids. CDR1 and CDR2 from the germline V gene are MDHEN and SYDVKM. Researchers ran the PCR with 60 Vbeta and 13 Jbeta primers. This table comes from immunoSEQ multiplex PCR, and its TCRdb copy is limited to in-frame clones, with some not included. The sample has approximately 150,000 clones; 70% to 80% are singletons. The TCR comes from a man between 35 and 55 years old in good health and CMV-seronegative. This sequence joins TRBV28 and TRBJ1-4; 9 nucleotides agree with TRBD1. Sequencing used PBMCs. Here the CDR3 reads CASSFYGTGNEKLFF. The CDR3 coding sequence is TGTGCCAGCAGTTTTTACGGGACAGGGAATGAAAAACTGTTTTTT.